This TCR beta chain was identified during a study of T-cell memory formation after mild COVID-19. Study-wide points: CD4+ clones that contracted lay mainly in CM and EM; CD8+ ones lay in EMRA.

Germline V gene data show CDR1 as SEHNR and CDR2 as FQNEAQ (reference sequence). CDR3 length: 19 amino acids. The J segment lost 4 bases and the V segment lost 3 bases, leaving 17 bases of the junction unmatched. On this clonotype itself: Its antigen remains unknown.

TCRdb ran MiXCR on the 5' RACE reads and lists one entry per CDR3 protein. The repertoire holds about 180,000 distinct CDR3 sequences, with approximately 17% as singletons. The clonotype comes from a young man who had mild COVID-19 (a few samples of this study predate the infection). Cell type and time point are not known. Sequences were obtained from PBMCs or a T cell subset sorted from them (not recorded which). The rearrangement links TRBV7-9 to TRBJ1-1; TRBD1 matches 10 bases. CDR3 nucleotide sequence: TGTGCCAGCAGCTTTTTTCCCGCAGGGACAGGGGTAGTGAGCACTGAAGCTTTCTTT. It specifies CASSFFPAGTGVVSTEAFF.